The 14 T cell receptor beta chains listed next were all sequenced from one sample in a study of blood T cell repertoires in COVID-19. Repertoires were generated with immunoSEQ multiplex PCR, while TCRdb's copy carries only in-frame clones and drops some. The table has 150,000 to 200,000 clones, around nine tenths seen once. The sample taken for sequencing was peripheral blood. The receptors derive from a man aged 18-30 years with active or convalescent COVID-19.

The V call is TRBV7-8, the J call TRBJ1-6, with TRBD1 matching 7 bases. The germline CDR1 and CDR2 sequences are SGHVS and FQNEAQ. The CDR3 has 16 residues. V shed 5 bases, J shed 7 bases, and the junction held 11 bases outside the gene matches. The CDR3 region is CASSMPVTGPNSPLHF. In DNA, the CDR3 is TGTGCCAGCAGCATGCCGGTGACAGGGCCAAATTCACCCCTCCACTTT. Full variable domain (rest looked up from reference TRBV7-8 and TRBJ1-6): GAGVSQSPRYKVAKRGQDVALRCDPISGHVSLFWYQQALGQGPEFLTYFQNEAQLDKSGLPSDRFFAERPEGSVSTLKIQRTQQEDSAVYLCASSMPVTGPNSPLHFGNGTRLTVT.

This chain uses TRBV27 with TRBJ2-2, with D tentatively TRBD1 (5 bases). Per the germline V gene, CDR1 is MNHEY and CDR2 is SMNVEV (reference sequence). Trimming removed 6 bases from V and 1 base from J, with 12 bases in between. The CDR3 runs to 15 residues. The CDR3 bases are TGTGCCAGCAGCCGAGGCAGGGAGAACACCGGGGAGCTGTTTTTT. This codes for CASSRGRENTGELFF.

The genes are TRBV19 and TRBJ2-1; TRBD2 might be the D (6 bases). CDR3 length: 17 residues. Germline V gene data show CDR1 as LNHDA and CDR2 as SQIVND (reference sequence). Deletions cut 5 bases from V and 7 bases from J, with 24 bases between. CDR3 region: CASSPGGSGPRGNEQFF. In DNA, the CDR3 is TGTGCCAGTAGTCCCGGGGGTAGCGGTCCTCGGGGAAATGAGCAGTTCTTC.

The chain is built from TRBV4-3 and TRBJ2-3; 9 bases are a match to TRBD2. The germline V gene has CDR1 LGHNA and CDR2 YSLEER. J gave up 4 bases and V 3 bases, and 14 bases lay outside the gene matches. This CDR3 has 18 residues. Here the CDR3 reads CASSHTRFSGSRPDTQYF. CDR3 in DNA: TGCGCCAGCAGCCATACAAGATTTAGCGGGAGTCGACCAGATACGCAGTATTTT.

Of note for this clone: An end of the junction does not agree with germline; a read error may underlie this. The chain links TRBV12-3 or TRBV12-4 to TRBJ2-1; the match to TRBD2 covers 11 bases. This CDR3 has 11 amino acids. The CDR3 DNA sequence: TGTGCCACCACACCCTTAGCGGGGGGGCTCTTC. Protein: CATTPLAGGLF.

The chain employs TRBV5-1 and TRBJ2-3; 8 bases line up with TRBD2. The germline V gene has CDR1 SGHRS and CDR2 YFSETQ. The ends lost 4 bases at V and 5 bases at J; junction bases unmatched: 6. The CDR3 length is 14 residues. The CDR3 is CASSDTLAVDTQYF. In DNA, the CDR3 is TGCGCCAGCAGCGACACACTAGCGGTAGATACGCAGTATTTT.

This clone has more than one count but fewer than ten. The chain joins TRBV28 to TRBJ2-4; perhaps TRBD1 as D (5 bases). Germline CDR1 reads MDHEN; CDR2 reads SYDVKM. V was shortened by 5 bases and J by 9 bases, with 20 bases between the two germline ends. CDR3 length: 15 amino acids. The CDR3 sequence is CASSPRTRLLTIQYF. The CDR3 region has the DNA TGTGCCAGCAGTCCGCGGACAAGACTCTTAACCATTCAGTACTTC.

The chain recombines TRBV12-3 or TRBV12-4 with TRBJ1-4; no definite D call. Trimming removed 3 bases from V and 4 bases from J, with 6 bases in between. The CDR3 has 13 amino acids. CDR3 bases: TGTGCCAGCAGTTTGCAGATTAATGAAAAACTGTTTTTT. Amino acids: CASSLQINEKLFF.

The rearrangement joins TRBV27 to TRBJ1-2; 9 nucleotides agree with TRBD1. V lost 5 bases and J lost 8; bases outside the gene matches: 15. This CDR3 has 16 amino acids. CDR1 is MNHEY, CDR2 SMNVEV, per germline (reference sequence). The CDR3 spells CASSSRDRVSHMGYTF. CDR3 nucleotide sequence: TGTGCCAGCAGTAGCCGGGACAGGGTCAGCCATATGGGCTACACCTTC.

This chain joins TRBV7-9 and TRBJ2-1, with no clear D. CDR1 and CDR2 (germline): SEHNR, FQNEAQ (reference sequence). V gave up 6 bases and J gave up 9 bases, with 9 bases separating them. The CDR3 covers 11 residues. CDR3 sequence reads: CASSALIEQFF. In DNA, the CDR3 is TGTGCCAGCAGTGCACTTATTGAGCAGTTCTTC.

The gene calls are TRBV6-2 or TRBV6-3 and TRBJ1-1; D possibly corresponds to TRBD1 (5 bases). There are 14 residues in the CDR3. CDR1 and CDR2 from the germline V gene are MNHEY and SVGEGT. Trimming took off 3 bases at V and 5 bases at J, with 13 bases between the two ends. CDR3: CASSYVGGETEAFF. The CDR3 coding sequence is TGTGCCAGCAGTTATGTTGGGGGGGAAACTGAAGCTTTCTTT.

This chain uses TRBV27 with TRBJ1-5; D may be TRBD1 (5 bases). Germline V gene sequence: CDR1 MNHEY, CDR2 SMNVEV (reference sequence). CDR3 length equals 12 residues. V was shortened by 6 bases and J by 5 bases, with 8 bases between the two germline ends. The CDR3: CASSQGHQPQHF. In DNA, the CDR3 is TGTGCCAGCAGCCAGGGTCATCAGCCCCAGCATTTT.

The chain recombines TRBV12-5 with TRBJ1-4; TRBD1 agrees at 8 bases. CDR1 LGHNT and CDR2 FRNRAP come from the germline V gene. Trimming took 1 base from V and 2 from J; bases not matched to a gene: 6. The CDR3 covers 17 residues. CDR3 coding DNA: TGTGCTAGTGGTTTGGCCTCGACAGGGGTCACTAATGAAAAACTGTTTTTT. It specifies CASGLASTGVTNEKLFF.

This sequence joins TRBV9 and TRBJ1-3; 9 bases agree with TRBD1. Per germline, CDR1 SGDLS and CDR2 YYNGEE. This CDR3 spans 15 amino acids. J was trimmed by 5 bases and V by 2 bases; bases with no gene match: 5. The CDR3 sequence: CASSVLQGARNTIYF. CDR3 in DNA: TGTGCCAGCAGCGTTCTACAGGGGGCCCGAAACACCATATATTTT.